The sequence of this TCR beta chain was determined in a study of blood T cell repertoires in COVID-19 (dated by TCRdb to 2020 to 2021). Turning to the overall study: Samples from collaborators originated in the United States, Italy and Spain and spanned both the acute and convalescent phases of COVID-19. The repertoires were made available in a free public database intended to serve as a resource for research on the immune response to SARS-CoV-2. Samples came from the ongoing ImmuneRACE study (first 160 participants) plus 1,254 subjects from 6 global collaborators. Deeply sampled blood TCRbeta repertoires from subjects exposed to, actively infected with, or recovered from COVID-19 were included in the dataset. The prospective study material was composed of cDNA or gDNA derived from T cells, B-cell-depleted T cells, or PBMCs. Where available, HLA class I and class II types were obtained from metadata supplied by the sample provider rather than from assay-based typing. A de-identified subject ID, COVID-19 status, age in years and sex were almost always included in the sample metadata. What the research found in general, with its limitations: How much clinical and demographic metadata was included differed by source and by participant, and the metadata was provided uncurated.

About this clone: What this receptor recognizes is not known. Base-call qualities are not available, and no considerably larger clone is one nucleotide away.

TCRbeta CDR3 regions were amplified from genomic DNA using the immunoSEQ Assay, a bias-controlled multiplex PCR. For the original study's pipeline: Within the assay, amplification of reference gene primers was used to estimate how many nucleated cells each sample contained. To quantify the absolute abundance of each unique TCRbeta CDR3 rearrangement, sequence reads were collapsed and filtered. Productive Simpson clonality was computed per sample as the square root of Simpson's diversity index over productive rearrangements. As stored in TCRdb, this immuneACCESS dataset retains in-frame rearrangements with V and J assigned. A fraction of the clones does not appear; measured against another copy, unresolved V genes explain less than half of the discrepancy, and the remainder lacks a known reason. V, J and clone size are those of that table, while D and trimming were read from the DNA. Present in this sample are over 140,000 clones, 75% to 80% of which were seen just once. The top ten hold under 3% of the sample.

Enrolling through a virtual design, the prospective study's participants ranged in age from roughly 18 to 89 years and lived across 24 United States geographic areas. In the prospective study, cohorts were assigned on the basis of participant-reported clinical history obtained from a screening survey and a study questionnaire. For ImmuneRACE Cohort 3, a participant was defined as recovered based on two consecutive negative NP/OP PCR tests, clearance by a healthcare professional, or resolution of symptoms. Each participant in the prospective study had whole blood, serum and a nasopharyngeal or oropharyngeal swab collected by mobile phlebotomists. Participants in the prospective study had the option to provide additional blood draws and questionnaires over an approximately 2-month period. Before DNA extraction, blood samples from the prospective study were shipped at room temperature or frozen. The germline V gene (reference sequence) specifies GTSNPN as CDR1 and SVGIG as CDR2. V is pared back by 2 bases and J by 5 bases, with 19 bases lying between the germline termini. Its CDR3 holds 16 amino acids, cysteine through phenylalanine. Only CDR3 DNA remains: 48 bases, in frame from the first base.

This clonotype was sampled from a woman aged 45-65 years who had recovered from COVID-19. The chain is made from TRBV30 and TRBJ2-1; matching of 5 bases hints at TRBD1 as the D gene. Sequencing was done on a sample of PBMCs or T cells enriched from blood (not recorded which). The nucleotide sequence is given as TGTGCCTGGAGTTCTACCCGCAGGGTCATCCACAATGAGCAGTTCTTC. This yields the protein CAWSSTRRVIHNEQFF.